These 14 T cell receptor beta chains were all obtained from the same sample, sequenced in a study of Ad26.COV2.S vaccination and SARS-CoV-2 variants. Sequencing was performed with immunoSEQ multiplex PCR; in TCRdb, only in-frame clones are kept and a portion is missing. The table records approximately 450,000 clones, 75% to 95% of them present only once. Treatment meaning: approximately 18 received Ad26.COV2.S at low or high dose, single or two shots; roughly 5 received placebo; per-sample allocation not given. The investigators took samples on day 63 after the first vaccine or placebo injection. This material consisted of peripheral blood, taken in a trial of Ad26.COV2.S vaccine versus placebo. All receptors derive from a person aged 18-65 years who received the Ad26.COV2.S COVID-19 vaccine or a placebo.

The rearrangement uses TRBV19 and TRBJ1-1; D is unclear. The CDR3 consists of 14 residues. V lost 5 bases, J lost 4 bases, and 14 bases lay in between. Germline-derived CDR1 and CDR2 are LNHDA and SQIVND (reference sequence). The CDR3 bases are TGTGCCAGTAGTGTGACGGAGTTTAGCACTGAAGCTTTCTTT. Its protein is CASSVTEFSTEAFF.

The rearrangement joins TRBV7-6 to TRBJ2-1; maybe TRBD1 (5 bases). Germline-derived CDR1 and CDR2 are SGHVS and FNYEAQ. The CDR3 is made up of 16 amino acids. V lost 1 base and J 2 bases, leaving 12 bases between the germline ends. The CDR3 sequence is CASSLEGRVPYNEQFF. The CDR3 nucleotides read TGTGCCAGCAGCTTAGAAGGCAGGGTACCCTACAATGAGCAGTTCTTC.

The chain recombines TRBV6-5 with TRBJ2-2; D call uncertain. The CDR3 totals 15 residues. Germline-derived CDR1 and CDR2 are MNHEY and SVGAGI. Trimming pared 4 bases from V and 6 bases from J, leaving 15 bases between. The CDR3 DNA is TGTGCCAGCAGTTCCGGGTCTGCCTGGTCCGGGGAGCTGTTTTTT. It specifies CASSSGSAWSGELFF.

The chain uses TRBV27 and TRBJ2-3; TRBD2 agrees at 11 bases. CDR3 length: 16 amino acids. In germline, CDR1 is MNHEY, CDR2 SMNVEV (reference sequence). Trimming removed 2 bases from V and 6 bases from J; junction bases left unmatched: 7. The CDR3 reads CASSLVLAGGGDTQYF. In DNA form, the CDR3 reads TGTGCCAGCAGTTTAGTGCTAGCGGGAGGAGGGGATACGCAGTATTTT.

The rearrangement joins TRBV6-5 to TRBJ1-4; possible D gene TRBD1, 5 bases. Trimming took 6 bases from V and 4 from J, leaving 9 bases between them. CDR1 and CDR2 from the germline V gene are MNHEY and SVGAGI. The CDR3 is made up of 13 amino acids. The CDR3 coding sequence is TGTGCCAGCAGCGGGACGCGTAATGAAAAACTGTTTTTT. Its translation is CASSGTRNEKLFF.

This clone was counted once. The chain couples TRBV7-9 to TRBJ2-1; TRBD2 aligns across 13 bases. The CDR3 length is 16 residues. Looked up from germline, CDR1 is SEHNR and CDR2 is FQNEAQ (reference sequence). The V segment lost 5 bases and the J segment 2 bases; nucleotides outside the gene matches: 3. This CDR3 is CASSVTSGRAYNEQFF. As DNA, the CDR3 is TGTGCCAGCAGCGTAACTAGCGGGAGGGCCTACAATGAGCAGTTCTTC.

V usage is TRBV5-1 and J usage is TRBJ1-1, with D maybe TRBD1 (5 bases). The CDR3 consists of 15 residues. CDR1 and CDR2 (germline): SGHRS, YFSETQ. The germline V and J ends were trimmed by 0 bases and 4 bases, with 13 bases remaining between them. The CDR3 sequence: CASSLGSYGGTEAFF. The CDR3 region has the DNA TGCGCCAGCAGCTTGGGTAGCTATGGGGGCACTGAAGCTTTCTTT.

This chain connects TRBV14 to TRBJ2-3, with TRBD2 matching 9 bases. Germline V gene lookup returns CDR1 SGHDN and CDR2 FVKESK. V lost 1 base to trimming and J lost 1 base; unmatched junction nucleotides: 15. The CDR3 covers 20 residues. CDR3 sequence (DNA): TGTGCCAGCAGCCAAGGATCGCTAGCGGGAATATACCCAGGCACAGATACGCAGTATTTT. This encodes CASSQGSLAGIYPGTDTQYF.

V and J are TRBV27 and TRBJ2-7, with TRBD1 identical over 9 bases. The germline V gene has CDR1 MNHEY and CDR2 SMNVEV (reference sequence). The V segment lost 8 bases and the J segment 5 bases; nucleotides outside the gene matches: 10. The CDR3 covers 14 residues. CDR3 nucleotide sequence: TGTGCCAGCCGCGTGGGGACAGGGTACCACGAGCAGTACTTC. Protein: CASRVGTGYHEQYF.

The chain combines TRBV5-5 with TRBJ2-7; 10 bases align to TRBD2. J was trimmed by 3 bases and V by 2 bases; bases with no gene match: 11. The germline gives CDR1 SGHKS, CDR2 YYEKEE (reference sequence). The CDR3 consists of 17 residues. CDR3 protein: CASSFDPQLAGYYEQYF. CDR3 DNA: TGTGCCAGCAGCTTCGATCCTCAACTAGCGGGGTACTACGAGCAGTACTTC.

This chain joins TRBV19 and TRBJ1-1; TRBD1 matches at 8 bases. This CDR3 has 15 amino acids. With 3 bases clipped from V and 2 bases from J, the junction kept 5 bases outside the gene matches. Per germline, CDR1 LNHDA and CDR2 SQIVND (reference sequence). The CDR3 here is CASSIRQGTNTEAFF. Here the CDR3 DNA reads TGTGCCAGTAGTATTCGACAGGGGACTAACACTGAAGCTTTCTTT.

This clone is medium-sized. The J gene is TRBJ2-2, the V gene TRBV6-4; D unclear. The CDR3 runs 13 residues. Germline V gives CDR1 MRHNA, CDR2 SNTAGT. V gave up 2 bases and J gave up 3 bases, with 4 bases separating them. CDR3 region: CASSDRDTGELFF. The CDR3 DNA follows: TGTGCCAGCAGTGACAGGGACACCGGGGAGCTGTTTTTT.

This sequence joins TRBV3-1 (or the pseudogene TRBV3-2) and TRBJ2-1; D possibly matches TRBD1 or TRBD2 (7 bases each). This CDR3 is built from 19 residues. Trimming pared 4 bases from V and 0 bases from J, leaving 22 bases between. Per the germline V gene, CDR1 is LGHDT and CDR2 is YNNKEL (reference sequence). CDR3 sequence reads: CASSPSRGEGQNSYNEQFF. The CDR3 DNA follows: TGTGCCAGCAGCCCGAGTCGCGGGGAGGGACAGAACTCCTACAATGAGCAGTTCTTC.

The rearrangement uses TRBV29-1 and TRBJ2-2; D might be TRBD1 (5 bases). The CDR3 runs 12 residues. V was trimmed by 4 bases and J by 6 bases, leaving 9 bases between them. Germline V gene lookup returns CDR1 SQVTM and CDR2 ANQGSEA. The CDR3 loop is CSVVGRSGELFF. CDR3 DNA: TGCAGCGTTGTGGGGCGGTCCGGGGAGCTGTTTTTT.